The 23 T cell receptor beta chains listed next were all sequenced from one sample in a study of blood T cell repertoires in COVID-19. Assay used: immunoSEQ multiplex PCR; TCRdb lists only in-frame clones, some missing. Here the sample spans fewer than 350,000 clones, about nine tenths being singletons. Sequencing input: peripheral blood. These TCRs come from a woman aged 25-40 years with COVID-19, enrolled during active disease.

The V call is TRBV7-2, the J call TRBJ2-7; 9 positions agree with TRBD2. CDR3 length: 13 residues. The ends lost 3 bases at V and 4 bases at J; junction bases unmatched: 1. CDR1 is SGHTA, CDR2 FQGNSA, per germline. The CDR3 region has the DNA TGTGCCAGCAGCTTGCGGGGGGGTTACGAGCAGTACTTC. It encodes CASSLRGGYEQYF. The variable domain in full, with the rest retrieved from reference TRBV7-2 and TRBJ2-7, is GAGVSQSPSNKVTEKGKDVELRCDPISGHTALYWYRQSLGQGLEFLIYFQGNSAPDKSGLPSDRFSAERTGGSVSTLTIQRTQQEDSAVYLCASSLRGGYEQYFGPGTRLTVT.

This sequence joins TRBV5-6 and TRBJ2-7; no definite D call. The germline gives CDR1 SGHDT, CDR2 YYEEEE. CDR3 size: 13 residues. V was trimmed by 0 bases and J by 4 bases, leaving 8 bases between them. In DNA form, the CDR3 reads TGTGCCAGCAGCTTGGCCCCAGGTTACGAGCAGTACTTC. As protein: CASSLAPGYEQYF.

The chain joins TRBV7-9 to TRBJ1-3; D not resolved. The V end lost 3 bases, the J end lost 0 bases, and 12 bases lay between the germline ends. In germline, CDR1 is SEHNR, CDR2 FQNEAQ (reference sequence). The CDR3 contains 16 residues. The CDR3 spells CASSLGQPLSGNTIYF. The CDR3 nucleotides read TGTGCCAGCAGCTTGGGCCAGCCCCTCTCTGGAAACACCATATATTTT.

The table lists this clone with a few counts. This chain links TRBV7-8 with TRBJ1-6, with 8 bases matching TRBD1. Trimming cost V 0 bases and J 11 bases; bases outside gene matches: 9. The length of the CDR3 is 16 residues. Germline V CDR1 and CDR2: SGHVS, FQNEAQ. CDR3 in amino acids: CASSLAPRQGKPPLHF. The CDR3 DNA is TGTGCCAGCAGCTTAGCTCCGAGACAGGGGAAACCACCCCTCCACTTT.

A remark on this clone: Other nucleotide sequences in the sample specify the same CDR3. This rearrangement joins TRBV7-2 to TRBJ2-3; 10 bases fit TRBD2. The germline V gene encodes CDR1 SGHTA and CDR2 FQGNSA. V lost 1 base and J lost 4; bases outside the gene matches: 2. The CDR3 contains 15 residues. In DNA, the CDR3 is TGTGCCAGCAGCTTAGTAAGCGGGGGGGCAGATACGCAGTATTTT. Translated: CASSLVSGGADTQYF.

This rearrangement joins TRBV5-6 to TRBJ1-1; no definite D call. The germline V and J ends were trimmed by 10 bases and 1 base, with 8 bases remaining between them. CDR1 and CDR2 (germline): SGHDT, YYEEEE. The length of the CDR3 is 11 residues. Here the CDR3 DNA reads TGTGCCTCCTCCCGGAACACTGAAGCTTTCTTT. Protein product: CASSRNTEAFF. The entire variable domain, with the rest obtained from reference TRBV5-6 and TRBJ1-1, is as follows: DAGVTQSPTHLIKTRGQQVTLRCSPKSGHDTVSWYQQALGQGPQFIFQYYEEEERQRGNFPDRFSGHQFPNYSSELNVNALLLGDSALYLCASSRNTEAFFGQGTRLTVV.

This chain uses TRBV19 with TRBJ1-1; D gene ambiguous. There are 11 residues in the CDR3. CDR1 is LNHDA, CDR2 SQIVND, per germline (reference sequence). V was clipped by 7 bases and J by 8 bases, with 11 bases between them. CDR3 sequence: CASKAAGEAFF. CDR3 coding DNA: TGTGCCAGTAAGGCGGCGGGGGAAGCTTTCTTT. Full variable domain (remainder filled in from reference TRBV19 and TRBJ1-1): DGGITQSPKYLFRKEGQNVTLSCEQNLNHDAMYWYRQDPGQGLRLIYYSQIVNDFQKGDIAEGYSVSREKKESFPLTVTSAQKNPTAFYLCASKAAGEAFFGQGTRLTVV.

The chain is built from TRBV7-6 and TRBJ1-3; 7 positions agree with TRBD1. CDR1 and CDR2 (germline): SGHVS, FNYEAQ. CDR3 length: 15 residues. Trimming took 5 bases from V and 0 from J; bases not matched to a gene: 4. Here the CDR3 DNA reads TGTGCCAGCAGCCGCAGGGGGACCTCTGGAAACACCATATATTTT. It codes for CASSRRGTSGNTIYF. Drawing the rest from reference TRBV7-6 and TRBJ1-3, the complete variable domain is GAGVSQSPRYKVTKRGQDVALRCDPISGHVSLYWYRQALGQGPEFLTYFNYEAQQDKSGLPNDRFSAERPEGSISTLTIQRTEQRDSAMYRCASSRRGTSGNTIYFGEGSWLTVV.

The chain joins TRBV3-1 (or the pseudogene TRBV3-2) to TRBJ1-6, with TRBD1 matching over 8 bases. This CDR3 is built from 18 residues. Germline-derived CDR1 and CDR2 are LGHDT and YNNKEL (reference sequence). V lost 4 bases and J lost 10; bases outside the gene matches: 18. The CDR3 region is CASSRPPKMTGVGSPLHF. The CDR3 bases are TGTGCCAGCAGCCGCCCCCCGAAAATGACAGGGGTAGGGTCACCCCTCCACTTT.

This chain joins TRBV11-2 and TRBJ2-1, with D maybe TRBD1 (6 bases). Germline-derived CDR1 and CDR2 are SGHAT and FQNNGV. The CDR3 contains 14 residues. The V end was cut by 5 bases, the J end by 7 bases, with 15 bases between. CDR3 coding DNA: TGTGCCAGCAGCCAGCAGGGGAGATGGAATGAGCAGTTCTTC. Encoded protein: CASSQQGRWNEQFF.

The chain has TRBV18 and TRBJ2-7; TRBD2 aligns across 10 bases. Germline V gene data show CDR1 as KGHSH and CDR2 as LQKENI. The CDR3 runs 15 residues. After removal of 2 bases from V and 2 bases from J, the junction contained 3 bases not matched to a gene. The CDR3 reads CASSPGLAETYEQYF. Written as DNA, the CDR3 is TGTGCCAGCTCACCAGGACTAGCGGAAACCTACGAGCAGTACTTC.

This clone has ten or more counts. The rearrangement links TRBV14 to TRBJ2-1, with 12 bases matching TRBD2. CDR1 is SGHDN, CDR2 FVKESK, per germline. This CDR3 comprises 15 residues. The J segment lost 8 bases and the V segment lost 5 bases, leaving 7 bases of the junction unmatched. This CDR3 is CASSFLAGGYDEQFF. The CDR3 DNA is TGTGCCAGCAGCTTCCTAGCGGGGGGGTACGATGAGCAGTTCTTC. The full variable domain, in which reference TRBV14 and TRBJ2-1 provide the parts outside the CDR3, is EAGVTQFPSHSVIEKGQTVTLRCDPISGHDNLYWYRRVMGKEIKFLLHFVKESKQDESGMPNNRFLAERTGGTYSTLKVQPAELEDSGVYFCASSFLAGGYDEQFFGPGTRLTVL.

The CDR3, as DNA: TGTGCCAGTGCGGGGTCCTACAATGAGCAGTTCTTC. This codes for CASAGSYNEQFF. The V gene is TRBV6-5, the J gene TRBJ2-1; possible D gene TRBD2, 6 bases. Germline CDR1 and CDR2: MNHEY and SVGAGI. The CDR3 contains 12 residues. Trimming stripped 9 bases from V and 1 base from J, with 7 bases between.

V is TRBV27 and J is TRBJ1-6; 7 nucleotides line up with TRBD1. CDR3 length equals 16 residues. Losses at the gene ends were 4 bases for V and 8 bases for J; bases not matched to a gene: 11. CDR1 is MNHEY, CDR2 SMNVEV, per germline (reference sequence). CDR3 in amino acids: CASSSRQGTRDSPLHF. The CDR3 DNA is TGTGCCAGCAGTTCGAGACAGGGCACAAGGGATTCACCCCTCCACTTT.

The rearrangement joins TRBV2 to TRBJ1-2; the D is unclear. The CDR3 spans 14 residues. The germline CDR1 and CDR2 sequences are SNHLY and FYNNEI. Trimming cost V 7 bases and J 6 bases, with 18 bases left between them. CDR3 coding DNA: TGTGCCAGCATGGGAGAGGTAGCAGGCCATGGCTACACCTTC. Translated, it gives CASMGEVAGHGYTF.

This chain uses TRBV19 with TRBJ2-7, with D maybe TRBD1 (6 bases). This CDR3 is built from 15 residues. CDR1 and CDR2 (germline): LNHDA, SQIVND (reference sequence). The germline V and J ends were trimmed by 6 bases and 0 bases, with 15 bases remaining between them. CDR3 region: CASRARQDLSYEQYF. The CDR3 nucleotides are TGTGCCAGTAGAGCTCGACAGGACCTCTCCTACGAGCAGTACTTC.

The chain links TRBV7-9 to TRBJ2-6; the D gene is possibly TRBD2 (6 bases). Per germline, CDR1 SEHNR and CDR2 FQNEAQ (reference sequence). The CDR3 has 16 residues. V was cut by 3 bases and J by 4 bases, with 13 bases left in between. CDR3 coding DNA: TGTGCCAGCAGCTTTTTCAGGGACTCCGGGGCCAACGTCCTGACTTTC. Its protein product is CASSFFRDSGANVLTF.

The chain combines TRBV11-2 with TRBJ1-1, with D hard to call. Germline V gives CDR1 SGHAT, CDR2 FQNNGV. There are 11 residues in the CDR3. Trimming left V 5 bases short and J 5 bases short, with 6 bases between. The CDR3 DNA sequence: TGTGCCAGCAGCCTCCCGACTGAAGCTTTCTTT. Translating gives CASSLPTEAFF.

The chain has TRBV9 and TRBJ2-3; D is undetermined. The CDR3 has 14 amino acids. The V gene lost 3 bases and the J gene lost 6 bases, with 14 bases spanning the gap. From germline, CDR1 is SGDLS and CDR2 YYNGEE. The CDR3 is CASSAAPGWDTQYF. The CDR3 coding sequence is TGTGCCAGCAGCGCCGCTCCCGGGTGGGATACGCAGTATTTT.

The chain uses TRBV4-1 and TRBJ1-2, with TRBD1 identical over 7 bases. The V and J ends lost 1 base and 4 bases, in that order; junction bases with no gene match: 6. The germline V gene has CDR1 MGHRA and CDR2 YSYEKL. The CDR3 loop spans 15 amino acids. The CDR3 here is CASSQVRDSFYGYTF. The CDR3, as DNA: TGCGCCAGCAGCCAAGTTCGGGACAGCTTCTATGGCTACACCTTC.

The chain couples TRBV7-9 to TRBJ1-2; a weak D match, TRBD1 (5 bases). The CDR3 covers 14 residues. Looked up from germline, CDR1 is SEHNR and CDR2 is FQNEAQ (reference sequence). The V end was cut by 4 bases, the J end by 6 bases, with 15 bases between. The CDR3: CASSSVSGGDGYTF. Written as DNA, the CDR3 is TGTGCCAGCAGCTCCGTGTCAGGAGGGGATGGCTACACCTTC.

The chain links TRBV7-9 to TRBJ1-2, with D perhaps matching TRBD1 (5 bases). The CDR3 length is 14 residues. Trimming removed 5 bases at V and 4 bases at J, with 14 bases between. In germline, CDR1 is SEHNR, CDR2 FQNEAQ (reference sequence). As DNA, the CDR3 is TGTGCCAGCAGCGAATCCGGGGGGGGCTATGGCTACACCTTC. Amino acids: CASSESGGGYGYTF.

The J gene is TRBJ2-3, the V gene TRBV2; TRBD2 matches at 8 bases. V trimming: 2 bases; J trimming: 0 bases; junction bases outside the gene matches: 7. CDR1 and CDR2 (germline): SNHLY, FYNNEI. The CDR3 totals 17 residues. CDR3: CASSELGLGTSTDTQYF. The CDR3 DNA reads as TGTGCCAGCAGTGAATTGGGACTAGGGACTAGCACAGATACGCAGTATTTT.